The 19 T cell receptor beta chains below were found in one sample sequenced in a study of blood T cell repertoires in COVID-19. Sequencing used immunoSEQ multiplex PCR; TCRdb keeps in-frame clones, though not all of them. The table shows some 110,000 clones, with roughly 76% occurring only once. The sequenced sample consisted of peripheral blood. These receptors were obtained from a woman aged 70 to 79 with acute or convalescent COVID-19.

J is TRBJ2-2 and V is TRBV2; 7 bases are shared with TRBD2. Trimming at V came to 6 bases and at J to 4 bases, leaving 5 bases not matched to a gene. From germline, CDR1 is SNHLY and CDR2 FYNNEI. The CDR3 consists of 14 residues. CDR3 protein: CASRTSSRTGELFF. In DNA form, the CDR3 reads TGTGCCAGCAGGACTAGCAGCCGCACCGGGGAGCTGTTTTTT.

The J gene is TRBJ1-5, the V gene TRBV19, with 7 nucleotides matching TRBD1. After removal of 9 bases from V and 5 bases from J, the junction contained 7 bases not matched to a gene. Germline assignment: CDR1 LNHDA and CDR2 SQIVND (reference sequence). This CDR3 region has 13 residues. The CDR3 protein is CASKTGLDQPQHF. The CDR3 DNA follows: TGTGCCAGCAAGACAGGGCTTGATCAGCCCCAGCATTTT.

The CDR3 bases are TGTGCCTCCTCGAGGGACACCCCAACAGCAGCTTTCTTT. Its protein product is CASSRDTPTAAFF. The chain is built from TRBV7-2 and TRBJ1-1; TRBD1 is a possible D gene (6 bases). Per germline, CDR1 SGHTA and CDR2 FQGNSA. V was shortened by 11 bases and J by 10 bases, with 23 bases between the two germline ends. CDR3 size: 13 residues.

The chain combines TRBV9 with TRBJ1-2, with 8 bases lining up with TRBD1. The length of the CDR3 is 14 residues. Germline CDR1 reads SGDLS; CDR2 reads YYNGEE. V was pared by 2 bases and J by 2 bases, with 2 bases of the junction left unmatched. Here the CDR3 DNA reads TGTGCCAGCAGCGTCCAGGGGGCGAACTATGGCTACACCTTC. Encoded protein: CASSVQGANYGYTF.

Concerning this clone itself: In the same sample, other DNA sequences code for this CDR3. The gene calls are TRBV7-2 and TRBJ1-5; 8 bases align to TRBD1. The V gene end was trimmed by 5 bases and the J gene end by 7 bases; junction bases not matched to a gene: 7. The germline CDR1 and CDR2 sequences are SGHTA and FQGNSA. This CDR3 comprises 14 residues. CDR3 residues: CASSPGQGNQPQHF. The CDR3 DNA reads as TGTGCCAGCAGCCCAGGACAGGGTAACCAGCCCCAGCATTTT.

The V call is TRBV19, the J call TRBJ2-1; tentatively, D is TRBD2 (5 bases). Trimming took 2 bases from V and 8 from J, leaving 10 bases between them. The length of the CDR3 is 13 residues. Germline CDR1 LNHDA, CDR2 SQIVND (reference sequence). The CDR3 loop is CASSIFAADEQFF. CDR3 DNA sequence: TGTGCCAGTAGTATATTTGCAGCGGATGAGCAGTTCTTC.

This sequence joins TRBV6-5 and TRBJ1-1; TRBD1 matches at 9 bases. CDR1 and CDR2 from the germline V gene are MNHEY and SVGAGI. CDR3 length: 15 residues. V shed 1 base, J shed 3 bases, and the junction held 3 bases outside the gene matches. The CDR3 protein is CASSYYRTGDTEAFF. Here the CDR3 DNA reads TGTGCCAGCAGTTACTATCGGACAGGGGACACTGAAGCTTTCTTT.

The chain recombines TRBV29-1 with TRBJ2-3; TRBD1 matches at 10 bases. Germline CDR1 reads SQVTM; CDR2 reads ANQGSEA. V lost 0 bases, J lost 3 bases, and 6 bases stayed unmatched. The CDR3 has 16 residues. Here the CDR3 DNA reads TGCAGCGTTGAAGATCTGTGGGACAGGGGAACAGATACGCAGTATTTT. The encoded protein is CSVEDLWDRGTDTQYF.

This clone showed up just once. Written as DNA, the CDR3 is TGTGCCAGCAAGGCGACTAGCGGGAGGCAGTACGAGCAGTACTTC. It encodes CASKATSGRQYEQYF. The chain employs TRBV6-5 and TRBJ2-7; 13 bases align to TRBD2. After removal of 7 bases from V and 4 bases from J, the junction contained 7 bases not matched to a gene. The CDR3 runs to 15 residues. The germline V gene encodes CDR1 MNHEY and CDR2 SVGAGI.

This clone was counted between two and nine times. CDR3 region: CASSQPGQGVGSNQPQHF. The CDR3 DNA is TGTGCCAGCAGTCAGCCGGGACAGGGGGTTGGGAGCAATCAGCCCCAGCATTTT. This chain links TRBV6-2 or TRBV6-3 with TRBJ1-5, with 11 bases lining up with TRBD1. V lost 5 bases, J lost 1 base, and 10 bases stayed unmatched. The CDR3 is 18 residues long. CDR1 MNHEY and CDR2 SVGEGT come from the germline V gene.

J is TRBJ2-3 and V is TRBV6-5; TRBD1 matches at 7 bases. V was pared by 6 bases and J by 1 base, with 4 bases of the junction left unmatched. The CDR3 consists of 14 residues. From germline, CDR1 is MNHEY and CDR2 SVGAGI. The CDR3 protein is CASRSGGGTDTQYF. CDR3 nucleotide sequence: TGTGCCAGCAGGTCAGGGGGAGGCACAGATACGCAGTATTTT.

The chain uses TRBV3-1 (or the pseudogene TRBV3-2) and TRBJ2-2; tentative D call: TRBD2 (6 bases). CDR3 length equals 17 residues. V lost 2 bases and J 7 bases, leaving 20 bases between the germline ends. The germline CDR1 and CDR2 sequences are LGHDT and YNNKEL (reference sequence). The CDR3 nucleotides read TGTGCCAGCAGCCAACTGATAGGCGGGAAGGCGAACGGGGAGCTGTTTTTT. Protein sequence: CASSQLIGGKANGELFF.

The chain is built from TRBV13 and TRBJ2-3, with 10 bases lining up with TRBD2. The CDR3 consists of 15 residues. CDR1 PRHDT and CDR2 FYEKMQ come from the germline V gene (reference sequence). The trim removed 3 bases at V and 0 bases at J, leaving 0 bases unmatched. The CDR3 here is CASSLTSGSTDTQYF. For the CDR3, the DNA is TGTGCCAGCAGCTTGACTAGCGGGAGCACAGATACGCAGTATTTT.

The genes are TRBV7-2 and TRBJ2-3; 11 bases map to TRBD2. This CDR3 spans 15 amino acids. Germline lookup yields CDR1 SGHTA and CDR2 FQGNSA. Trimming cost V 4 bases and J 8 bases; bases outside gene matches: 8. The CDR3 is CASSSVLAGAGTQYF. The CDR3 DNA is TGTGCCAGCAGCTCCGTACTAGCGGGGGCGGGTACGCAGTATTTT. The variable domain in full, completed from reference TRBV7-2 and TRBJ2-3, reads GAGVSQSPSNKVTEKGKDVELRCDPISGHTALYWYRQSLGQGLEFLIYFQGNSAPDKSGLPSDRFSAERTGGSVSTLTIQRTQQEDSAVYLCASSSVLAGAGTQYFGPGTRLTVL.

CDR3 in amino acids: CASSIDGRDSGYTF. CDR3 nucleotides: TGTGCCAGTAGTATAGATGGCAGGGACTCTGGCTACACCTTC. V is TRBV19 and J is TRBJ1-2, with TRBD1 as a possible D gene (5 bases). V gave up 0 bases and J gave up 7 bases, with 12 bases separating them. Germline loops: CDR1 LNHDA, CDR2 SQIVND (reference sequence). The CDR3 runs 14 residues.

The chain uses TRBV7-3 and TRBJ1-2; 7 positions agree with TRBD1. The CDR3 totals 13 residues. Germline V gene lookup returns CDR1 SGHTA and CDR2 FQGTGA. V shed 1 base and J 8 bases; nucleotides not matched to a gene: 4. The DNA for the CDR3 is TGTGCCAGCAGCTTAATAGGGGGCGAAGGCTACACCTTC. It translates to CASSLIGGEGYTF.

Note on this clone: Other DNA variants within this sample encode the same CDR3. The genes are TRBV7-2 and TRBJ2-7; D is uncertain. V was cut by 4 bases and J by 2 bases, with 3 bases left in between. The length of the CDR3 is 11 residues. Germline values: CDR1 SGHTA, CDR2 FQGNSA. The CDR3 sequence: CASSSAYEQYF. The CDR3 DNA follows: TGTGCCAGCAGCTCGGCCTACGAGCAGTACTTC.

The chain combines TRBV2 with TRBJ2-5; the D gene is possibly TRBD1 (6 bases). Germline V gives CDR1 SNHLY, CDR2 FYNNEI. V shed 6 bases and J shed 5 bases, with 22 bases lying between them. There are 16 residues in the CDR3. CDR3 loop: CASSNGYRVDLETQYF. The CDR3 DNA sequence: TGTGCCAGCAGCAACGGTTACAGGGTTGACTTGGAGACCCAGTACTTC.

This chain links TRBV11-2 with TRBJ1-5; D call uncertain. The V end was cut by 2 bases, the J end by 0 bases, with 11 bases between. The CDR3 has 16 residues. Germline loops: CDR1 SGHAT, CDR2 FQNNGV. CDR3 amino acids: CASSLSGRVSNQPQHF. The CDR3 coding sequence is TGTGCCAGCAGCTTAAGCGGACGGGTTAGCAATCAGCCCCAGCATTTT. Together with reference TRBV11-2 and TRBJ1-5, the CDR3 gives the full variable domain: EAGVAQSPRYKIIEKRQSVAFWCNPISGHATLYWYQQILGQGPKLLIQFQNNGVVDDSQLPKDRFSAERLKGVDSTLKIQPAKLEDSAVYLCASSLSGRVSNQPQHFGDGTRLSIL.